The text below deals with one T cell receptor beta chain. This clonotype has a count of ten or more. Its antigen is still unknown. Nothing much larger sits one base from this clone, and base qualities are not available. These data come from a study of T cells in Graves' hyperthyroidism and ophthalmopathy (dated by TCRdb to the late 2010s). Broadly, across the study: Peripheral blood samples were taken at initial diagnosis, before any treatment was given. To identify TCR V-J signatures that set the groups apart, the researchers used a discovery cohort of more than 95 patients, made up of around 42 with Graves' ophthalmopathy and some 55 with stable Graves' hyperthyroidism. Prospective prediction of ophthalmopathy was tested in an independent validation cohort consisting of some 20 hyperthyroidism patients and 17 patients who later progressed to ophthalmopathy. For training and testing, the 100 or so patients in the discovery cohort were randomly divided in a 7:3 ratio. The study also compared thyroid tissue and blood T-cell repertoires from roughly 6 Graves' hyperthyroidism patients. Once sampling was done, hyperthyroidism patients were given methimazole at a starting dose of 30 mg daily, whereas ophthalmopathy patients were given high-dose intravenous methylprednisolone. TCR Vbeta CDR3 sequencing of approximately 140 peripheral blood samples (roughly 41 ophthalmopathy, 75 hyperthyroidism and approximately 17 progressor patients) is reported in the paper. Summary of the overall study and its limitations: In validation, progression to ophthalmopathy was predicted by the model with 70.59% sensitivity and around 76% specificity, a median of approximately 6.5 months before onset. In cross-validation, a model built on a 13 V-J signature told ophthalmopathy apart from stable hyperthyroidism with just under 90% sensitivity and about 81% specificity, and in testing the same model reached 80%/75%. Blood samples also contained most of the expanded thyroid clonotypes (frequency above 0.001), which suggests that blood repertoires may reflect thyroid immune responses. No statistical method was used to set the sample size in advance, and investigators knew the group allocation.

Its CDR3 holds 16 amino acids, cysteine through phenylalanine. Only the CDR3 portion is preserved as DNA: 48 bases, with reading frame beginning at the first base. The junction shows trimming of 3 bases on V and 7 bases on J, and the gene matches do not reach 8 bases of it. Per the germline V gene, SGHTA is the CDR1 and FQGTGA is the CDR2. The TCR beta CDR3 regions were amplified from the RNA transcripts. For the first round of RT-PCR on the TCR CDR3, the HTBI primer set was used together with the Qiagen OneStep RT-PCR kit. Libraries were constructed in a second round of multiplex PCR, after which size selection and purification were performed. Libraries were sequenced paired-end with 100 bp reads on an Illumina HiSeq2000. Processing in the source paper ran as follows. SOAPnuke was used to process the raw data, throwing out any read that contained adapters or uncalled bases, had a mean Phred below 15, or lacked an exact constant-primer or identifier match. High-quality paired reads were merged with COPE v1.2.5, and unique nucleotide sequences were defined as clonotypes. MiTCR v1.1 was used to align the clonotypes against IMGT TRBV, TRBD and TRBJ reference segments. The analysis was restricted to V-J combinations with a frequency above 0.0001, which together covered about 99% of the repertoires. A TCS score was defined as the ratio of F50 (clonal expansion) to E x V (chaos), with BLOSUM62-based TCRdist applied between CDR3 peptides within each V-J. Welch's t-statistics and random forest reduced approximately 520 V-J features to 13, which were used in a naive Bayes classifier (R e1071). TCRdb trimmed public reads at Q25 via fastp, called clones via MiXCR and kept in-frame beta chains. Each CDR3 protein gets just one entry, which takes the most common genes and DNA from the rows behind it. The V and J calls and clone size are TCRdb's, not the authors'. This sample gives about 560,000 distinct CDR3 sequences in total; approximately 15% of them show up just once. Roughly 7.3% of the sample is in the top ten clones.

Graves' hyperthyroidism was defined as stable when no progression to ophthalmopathy occurred over 18 months of follow-up. Hyperthyroidism patients were aged 18 to 65 years and newly diagnosed, with disease duration of less than 2 months. The study excluded patients with uncontrolled infections, other autoimmune diseases, pregnancy or lactation. Diagnoses were established on the basis of clinical symptoms, serum thyroxine and TRAb, thyroid ultrasound, and orbital computed tomography. Ficoll-Paque density gradient centrifugation was used to isolate PBMCs from about 9 ml of fresh peripheral blood. Trizol reagent was used to extract total RNA, and RNA quality was then checked on an Agilent 2100 Bioanalyzer.

This clonotype originated in a woman aged 25-40 years with Graves' hyperthyroidism. The sample consisted of blood. The sequence is built from TRBV7-3 and TRBJ2-5; 13 nucleotides in the junction match TRBD2. The CDR3 here reads CASSLMGGTSGVTQYF. The DNA sequence is TGTGCCAGCAGCTTGATGGGTGGGACTAGCGGGGTGACCCAGTACTTC. The reference TRBV7-3 and TRBJ2-5 proteins fill in what lies around the CDR3, so the full variable domain reads GAGVSQTPSNKVTEKGKYVELRCDPISGHTALYWYRQSLGQGPEFLIYFQGTGAADDSGLPNDRFFAVRPEGSVSTLKIQRTERGDSAVYLCASSLMGGTSGVTQYFGPGTRLLVL.